A selection of T cell receptor beta chains follows, all from one sample in a study of shared clonotypes between healthy human individuals. TCRdb's table, derived via immunoSEQ multiplex PCR, lists solely in-frame clones and lacks some. This sample has about 2.4 million clones, with approximately 94% found just once. The sequenced material came from naive CD4+ T cells sorted from blood. Receptors originate from a man aged 18 to 35 in good health. Both conserved end residues are part of each CDR3. The D gene is left open where the match is weak. Clone size, where shown, is once, few, many, or a class for clones that have expanded.

V gene: TRBV20-1; D gene: .; J gene: TRBJ1-1; clone size: .; CDR3 DNA: TGCAGTGCTCGCCCTTACACTGAAGCTTTCTTT; CDR3 protein: CSARPYTEAFF
V gene: TRBV7-8; D gene: .; J gene: TRBJ2-7; clone size: .; CDR3 DNA: TGTGCCAGTGGCAGGGCAAAGTACGAGCAGTACTTC; CDR3 protein: CASGRAKYEQYF
V gene: TRBV5-5; D gene: TRBD1; J gene: TRBJ1-5; clone size: .; CDR3 DNA: TGTGCCAGCAGCACCGGGACAGGGGTTTCGCCCCAGCATTTT; CDR3 protein: CASSTGTGVSPQHF
V gene: TRBV9; D gene: .; J gene: TRBJ2-5; clone size: once; CDR3 DNA: TGTGCCAGCAGCGTAGGGCTGGGATTGGGAGAGACCCAGTACTTC; CDR3 protein: CASSVGLGLGETQYF
V gene: TRBV5-4; D gene: TRBD1; J gene: TRBJ2-4; clone size: .; CDR3 DNA: TGTGCCAGCAGCCCGACGGGACAGGGGTGGGGGAAAGCCAAAAACATTCAGTACTTC; CDR3 protein: CASSPTGQGWGKAKNIQYF
V gene: TRBV27; D gene: .; J gene: TRBJ1-2; clone size: .; CDR3 DNA: TGTGCCAGCAGGCCTACAGGGTCCGCCTATGGCTACACCTTC; CDR3 protein: CASRPTGSAYGYTF
V gene: TRBV11-1; D gene: .; J gene: TRBJ2-1; clone size: .; CDR3 DNA: TGTGCCAGCAGCCCGAGAGCGGTCTACAATGAGCAGTTCTTC; CDR3 protein: CASSPRAVYNEQFF
V gene: TRBV7-9; D gene: .; J gene: TRBJ2-7; clone size: .; CDR3 DNA: TGTGCCAGCAGCAGTTTCAGGGCCCCCGCCTACGAGCAGTACTTC; CDR3 protein: CASSSFRAPAYEQYF
V gene: TRBV6-6; D gene: .; J gene: TRBJ2-7; clone size: .; CDR3 DNA: TGTGCCAGCAGGGACAGACCTTACGAGCAGTACTTC; CDR3 protein: CASRDRPYEQYF
V gene: TRBV5-8; D gene: .; J gene: TRBJ1-6; clone size: once; CDR3 DNA: TGTGCCAGCAGCTTTAGAGGGTCAGCTCATAATTCACCCCTCCACTTT; CDR3 protein: CASSFRGSAHNSPLHF
V gene: TRBV27; D gene: .; J gene: TRBJ2-2; clone size: .; CDR3 DNA: TGTGCCAGCAGCGGATTGGGTATCGGGGAGCTGTTTTTT; CDR3 protein: CASSGLGIGELFF
V gene: TRBV5-1; D gene: TRBD2; J gene: TRBJ2-1; clone size: .; CDR3 DNA: TGCGCCAGCAGCCCCGGACTAGCCCGACGAAATGAGCAGTTCTTC; CDR3 protein: CASSPGLARRNEQFF
V gene: TRBV11-2; D gene: TRBD1; J gene: TRBJ2-7; clone size: .; CDR3 DNA: TGTGCCTGTCTGGACAGGGGTAATACCTACGAGCAGTACTTC; CDR3 protein: CACLDRGNTYEQYF
V gene: TRBV10-2; D gene: .; J gene: TRBJ2-7; clone size: .; CDR3 DNA: TGCGCCAGCAGTGATGTGGGAACCTACGAGCAGTACTTC; CDR3 protein: CASSDVGTYEQYF
V gene: TRBV5-1; D gene: .; J gene: TRBJ2-7; clone size: .; CDR3 DNA: TGCGCCAGCAGCTGGCCGTCAGGGGAGCAGTACTTC; CDR3 protein: CASSWPSGEQYF
V gene: TRBV27; D gene: TRBD2; J gene: TRBJ2-3; clone size: .; CDR3 DNA: TGTGCCAGCAGTTCCCACGGACTAGCAGGGACCACAGATACGCAGTATTTT; CDR3 protein: CASSSHGLAGTTDTQYF
V gene: TRBV15; D gene: .; J gene: TRBJ1-5; clone size: .; CDR3 DNA: TGTGCCACCAGCAGAGACCCAACCCTCAATCAGCCCCAGCATTTT; CDR3 protein: CATSRDPTLNQPQHF
V gene: TRBV6-5; D gene: .; J gene: TRBJ1-6; clone size: .; CDR3 DNA: TGTGCCAGCAGTTACTCGGTGGGCTTAGGGTATTCACCCCTCCACTTT; CDR3 protein: CASSYSVGLGYSPLHF
V gene: TRBV5-6; D gene: .; J gene: TRBJ1-5; clone size: .; CDR3 DNA: TGTGCCAGCAGCGCGGACAAGTTCAATCAGCCCCAGCATTTT; CDR3 protein: CASSADKFNQPQHF
V gene: TRBV7-7; D gene: .; J gene: TRBJ2-5; clone size: .; CDR3 DNA: TGTGCTAGCAGCTTTGACGGGGGCCGGGGGGAGACCCAGTACTTC; CDR3 protein: CASSFDGGRGETQYF
V gene: TRBV6-1; D gene: .; J gene: TRBJ2-7; clone size: .; CDR3 DNA: TGTGCCAGCAGTATCCGGGACACCGAGCAGTACTTC; CDR3 protein: CASSIRDTEQYF
V gene: TRBV28; D gene: .; J gene: TRBJ2-6; clone size: .; CDR3 DNA: TGTGCCAGCAGTTACCAACAGGGTTGGGACTCTGGGGCCAACGTCCTGACTTTC; CDR3 protein: CASSYQQGWDSGANVLTF
V gene: TRBV5-3; D gene: TRBD2; J gene: TRBJ2-1; clone size: .; CDR3 DNA: TGTGCCAGAATCAGGACTAGCGGGGTTTACAATGAGCAGTTCTTC; CDR3 protein: CARIRTSGVYNEQFF
V gene: TRBV6-1; D gene: .; J gene: TRBJ2-3; clone size: .; CDR3 DNA: TGTGCCAGCAGGAGGAGGCGGGAAGATACGCAGTATTTT; CDR3 protein: CASRRRREDTQYF
V gene: TRBV6-6; D gene: .; J gene: TRBJ1-4; clone size: .; CDR3 DNA: TGTGCCAGCAGTTACTCCGGACCCGCAACTAATGAAAAACTGTTTTTT; CDR3 protein: CASSYSGPATNEKLFF
V gene: TRBV5-4; D gene: TRBD2; J gene: TRBJ2-7; clone size: .; CDR3 DNA: TGTGCCAGCAGCTCGGGACTAGCGGGAGCTAACGAGCAGTACTTC; CDR3 protein: CASSSGLAGANEQYF
V gene: TRBV28; D gene: .; J gene: TRBJ2-7; clone size: .; CDR3 DNA: TGTGCCAGCAGTTTTACGGGGGCTCGGAACGAGCAGTACTTC; CDR3 protein: CASSFTGARNEQYF
V gene: TRBV6-4; D gene: TRBD1; J gene: TRBJ1-1; clone size: once; CDR3 DNA: TGTGCCAGCAGCCTCATACAGGGGACACAAGGGGAAGCTTTCTTT; CDR3 protein: CASSLIQGTQGEAFF
V gene: TRBV15; D gene: TRBD1; J gene: TRBJ2-2; clone size: .; CDR3 DNA: TGTGCCACCAGCAGAGAGAGAGCCGGGACAGGGAAAAAGGCCGGGGAGCTGTTTTTT; CDR3 protein: CATSRERAGTGKKAGELFF
V gene: TRBV9; D gene: .; J gene: TRBJ1-5; clone size: .; CDR3 DNA: TGTGCCAGCAGCCCATCTTGGGGTCAGCCCCAGCATTTT; CDR3 protein: CASSPSWGQPQHF
V gene: TRBV4-1; D gene: .; J gene: TRBJ1-6; clone size: once; CDR3 DNA: TGCGCCAGCAGCCAAGATCGCTTGAATTCACCCCTCCACTTT; CDR3 protein: CASSQDRLNSPLHF